This TCR beta chain is drawn from a study of T cell repertoires in cytomegalovirus infection. TCRdb recomputed calls from the reads with MiXCR, one row per CDR3 protein. The sample yields fewer than 900,000 distinct CDR3 sequences, around 29% seen once. Turning to this clonotype: Its antigen is as yet unknown.

The V gene's germline CDR1 is SGHAT and CDR2 FQNNGV. The CDR3 totals 16 residues. Unmatched junction bases numbered 4, after V lost 0 bases and J lost 4 bases. This rearrangement joins TRBV11-2 to TRBJ2-1; 9 bases map to TRBD2. The receptor was isolated from a human donor in good health (CMV status not recorded). Some clones in this sample may be carry-over from other donors' samples. Sequences were derived from cultured CD8+ T cells from PBMCs, sampled from culture after CMV antigen stimulation. CDR3 coding DNA: TGTGCCAGCAGCTTAGAGGCTAGCGGGGCTTACAATGAGCAGTTCTTC. This gives the protein CASSLEASGAYNEQFF.